The rows below give T cell receptor beta chains drawn from one sample of a study of blood T cell repertoires in COVID-19. Generated by immunoSEQ multiplex PCR, the TCRdb table keeps only in-frame clones and is missing some. The table shows 250,000 to 350,000 clones, with about nine tenths occurring only once. The specimen sequenced was peripheral blood. The receptors were sampled from a woman between 50 and 59 years old who had recovered from COVID-19. The CDR3 runs from the conserved cysteine through the conserved F or W. A D gene is named only where the DNA matches it firmly. Clone size is shown for a subset of rows, as once, few, many or a class of expanded clone.

>few|TRBJ2-3|TRBV28|15|TRBD1
TGTGCCAGCAGCAAGGACAGGGGCCTCACAGATACGCAGTATTTT
CASSKDRGLTDTQYF
>.|TRBJ2-7|TRBV9|16|TRBD1
TGTGCCAGCAGCACCGGGACAGGCTCCAGCTCCTACGAGCAGTACTTC
CASSTGTGSSSYEQYF
>.|TRBJ1-5|TRBV19|16|.
TGTGCCAGTAGTATAGGTCAGGGTTGGAACAATCAGCCCCAGCATTTT
CASSIGQGWNNQPQHF
>.|TRBJ2-7|TRBV6-6|15|.
TGTGCCAGCAGGATTAACAGGGTGTCCCCCTACGAGCAGTACTTC
CASRINRVSPYEQYF
>.|TRBJ2-6|TRBV24-1|15|TRBD1
TGTGCCACCAGTGAAGGGGGCGCGGGGGCCAACGTCCTGACTTTC
CATSEGGAGANVLTF
>.|TRBJ1-6|TRBV3-1/TRBV3-2|17|TRBD1
TGTGCCAGCAGCGGCTGGGACAGAGAGTGTCGCAATTCACCCCTCCACTTT
CASSGWDRECRNSPLHF
>.|TRBJ1-6|TRBV7-2|16|.
TGTGCCAACAGCTTAGTAGGGGCCACCTATAATTCACCCCTCCACTTT
CANSLVGATYNSPLHF
>.|TRBJ1-3|TRBV30|14|.
TGTGCCTGTCCCCTGGATTCGGGGGGAAACACCATATATTTT
CACPLDSGGNTIYF
>.|TRBJ1-1|TRBV6-2/TRBV6-3|16|.
TGTGCCAGCAGTCCCTTACCCGGGATATTGAACACTGAAGCTTTCTTT
CASSPLPGILNTEAFF
>.|TRBJ2-7|TRBV15|15|TRBD2
TGTGCCACCAGCAGTGGGCGGGGGGTTACCTACGAGCAGTACTTC
CATSSGRGVTYEQYF
>few|TRBJ2-4|TRBV28|15|TRBD2
TGTGCCAGCAGTCTAGCGGGGCTAGCCAAAAACATTCAGTACTTC
CASSLAGLAKNIQYF
>.|TRBJ1-2|TRBV7-8|15|.
TGTGCCAGCAGCTTCCGTCGCCCGGGAGCCTATGGCTACACCTTC
CASSFRRPGAYGYTF